The sequence of this T cell receptor beta chain was determined in a study of blood T cell repertoires in COVID-19. Study at large: Sites in the United States, Italy and Spain provided acute and convalescent COVID-19 samples. Nucleic acid was either cDNA or gDNA, and it came from T cells, B-cell-depleted T cells, or PBMCs.

Authors' processing steps: Researchers report that nucleated cell counts were estimated from reference gene primer amplification. Libraries were prepared by immunoSEQ multiplex PCR; TCRdb keeps only in-frame clonotypes and omits some of them. The DNA was the basis for D and trimming; V, J and clone size are from that table. The sample shows about 200,000 clones, just over 85% of them seen only once. The table lists this clone with a count of one. There are 17 residues in the CDR3. Trimming took 0 bases from V and 2 from J; bases not matched to a gene: 9. The sequence was collected from a man aged 18 to 29 with active or convalescent COVID-19. The chain combines TRBV23-1 with TRBJ1-2; TRBD1 agrees at 7 bases. TRBV23-1 belongs to the ORF category, with a function that is uncertain. The sample comprised peripheral blood. As DNA, the CDR3 is TGCGCCAGCAGTCAATCGCGGCCGGGACAGCACAACTATGGCTACACCTTC. Residues: CASSQSRPGQHNYGYTF.